One and the same sample provided the 20 T cell receptor beta chains below, sequenced in a study of patients and donors after allogeneic stem cell transplantation. One entry per CDR3 protein results from TCRdb running MiXCR on the RT-PCR reads. The sample shows tens of thousands of distinct CDR3 sequences, around 7% of them seen only once. Sequences were obtained from blood, either unsorted or a sorted T cell fraction (not recorded which). These receptors came from a human donor who was either an allogeneic HSCT recipient or a stem cell or donor lymphocyte infusion donor (not recorded which). It is not recorded whose cells these are; they may come from a transplant donor.

This clonotype was seen ten or more times. The V call is TRBV7-9, the J call TRBJ2-7; possible D gene TRBD2, 5 bases. The germline CDR1 and CDR2 sequences are SEHNR and FQNEAQ (reference sequence). With 8 bases removed from V and 4 bases from J, the gap between germline ends came to 12 bases. There are 12 residues in the CDR3. CDR3: CASGIGNYEQYF. Here the CDR3 DNA reads TGTGCCAGCGGGATCGGGAATTACGAGCAGTACTTC.

This clonotype was picked up many times. The CDR3 sequence is CASSESQTGNEETQYF. The CDR3 DNA reads as TGCGCCAGCAGTGAGTCACAGACAGGGAATGAGGAGACCCAGTACTTC. This chain links TRBV10-2 with TRBJ2-5; TRBD1 matches 7 bases. Germline CDR1 WSHSY, CDR2 SAAADI. J lost 5 bases, V lost 0 bases, and 9 bases had no gene match. This CDR3 is 16 amino acids long.

This clonotype was picked up many times. The gene calls are TRBV12-3 or TRBV12-4 and TRBJ1-5, with D perhaps TRBD1 (6 bases). V shed 1 base and J shed 7 bases, with 26 bases lying between them. The length of the CDR3 is 19 residues. The CDR3 region has the DNA TGTGCCAGCAGTTTAGGGGCCGGGGGGCGAGAAAACACAAGCCAGCCCCAGCATTTT. Protein sequence: CASSLGAGGRENTSQPQHF.

This clonotype was picked up many times. This chain links TRBV7-2 with TRBJ1-5; no definite D call. CDR1 and CDR2 (germline): SGHTA, FQGNSA. The V and J ends lost 4 bases and 3 bases respectively, with 4 bases between them. The CDR3 runs 12 residues. DNA for the CDR3: TGTGCCAGCAGCTGGGACAATCAGCCCCAGCATTTT. Its translation is CASSWDNQPQHF.

The V and J genes are TRBV11-2 and TRBJ2-6; D gene uncertain. Trimming took off 3 bases at V and 0 bases at J, with 6 bases between the two ends. This CDR3 is built from 15 residues. Looked up from germline, CDR1 is SGHAT and CDR2 is FQNNGV. CDR3 sequence (DNA): TGTGCCAGCAGCTTTAGGCTCTCTGGGGCCAACGTCCTGACTTTC. Protein: CASSFRLSGANVLTF.

This clonotype was detected ten times or more. The chain has TRBV4-3 and TRBJ2-7, with 10 positions matching TRBD2. This CDR3 is built from 14 residues. V was clipped by 1 base and J by 9 bases; unmatched bases: 6. Germline V CDR1 and CDR2: LGHNA, YSLEER. The CDR3 DNA sequence: TGCGCCAGCAGCCAAGGGACTAGCGGAGGCGGGCAGTACTTC. It codes for CASSQGTSGGGQYF.

At least ten counts were recorded for this clonotype. This chain links TRBV6-1 with TRBJ1-4; weak D call: TRBD1 (5 bases). Germline V gene lookup returns CDR1 MNHNS and CDR2 SASEGT. V was clipped by 6 bases and J by 5 bases, with 13 bases between them. This CDR3 comprises 14 residues. In nucleotides, the CDR3 is TGTGCCAGCAGCTGGCGACAGATGAATGAAAAACTGTTTTTT. Encoded protein: CASSWRQMNEKLFF.

The V and J genes are TRBV19 and TRBJ1-3; D may be TRBD1 (5 bases). CDR1 is LNHDA, CDR2 SQIVND, per germline (reference sequence). The CDR3 has 13 amino acids. The V end lost 4 bases, the J end lost 3 bases, and 7 bases lay between the germline ends. In DNA form, the CDR3 reads TGTGCCAGTAGTAACAGGCGTGGAAACACCATATATTTT. It yields the protein CASSNRRGNTIYF.

The rearrangement joins TRBV11-3 to TRBJ2-5, with D perhaps given as TRBD1 or TRBD2 (5 bases each). Germline values: CDR1 SGHNT, CDR2 YENEEA. This CDR3 region has 15 residues. V was shortened by 5 bases and J by 2 bases, with 15 bases between the two germline ends. As DNA, the CDR3 is TGTGCCAGCAGCCCGGGACCAGCGGAGCAAGAGACCCAGTACTTC. This gives the protein CASSPGPAEQETQYF.

This clonotype was seen ten or more times. The rearrangement joins TRBV5-1 to TRBJ1-5, with a tentative D call TRBD1 (6 bases). Germline CDR1 and CDR2: SGHRS and YFSETQ. Trimming took off 4 bases at V and 6 bases at J, with 17 bases between the two ends. CDR3 length equals 15 residues. CDR3 bases: TGCGCCAGCAGCCCGCGAAAGGGGGGGAGTCAGCCCCAGCATTTT. It is translated as CASSPRKGGSQPQHF.

A note on this clonotype: The conserved closing phenylalanine or tryptophan is absent in this CDR3, likely reflecting a read error. The chain is built from TRBV12-3 or TRBV12-4 and TRBJ2-7; 10 bases map to TRBD1. This CDR3 has 14 residues. Trimming cost V 6 bases and J 5 bases; bases outside gene matches: 7. For the CDR3, the DNA is TGTGCCAGCAGCCTGGACAGGGGGGGGAACGAGCAGTACTTG. Amino acid sequence: CASSLDRGGNEQYL.

This clonotype was counted a few times. The rearrangement joins TRBV18 to TRBJ1-6, with unresolved D. Per germline, CDR1 KGHSH and CDR2 LQKENI. Deletions cut 3 bases from V and 4 bases from J, with 10 bases between. The CDR3 length is 15 residues. The CDR3 loop reads CASSPSQVYNSPLHF. CDR3 in DNA: TGTGCCAGCTCACCGTCCCAGGTTTATAATTCACCCCTCCACTTT.

This clonotype was detected ten times or more. The V call is TRBV18, the J call TRBJ2-2; 14 bases line up with TRBD2. The CDR3 is 16 amino acids. V shed 4 bases, J shed 6 bases, and the junction held 4 bases outside the gene matches. Germline V CDR1 and CDR2: KGHSH, LQKENI. The CDR3 here is CASSRGTSGSSGELFF. In nucleotides, the CDR3 is TGTGCCAGCTCACGCGGGACTAGCGGGAGTTCCGGGGAGCTGTTTTTT.

This clonotype has only a few counts. The genes are TRBV18 and TRBJ2-1, with 10 bases fitting TRBD1. Germline V CDR1 and CDR2: KGHSH, LQKENI. The CDR3 extends over 13 amino acids. Losses at the gene ends were 5 bases for V and 8 bases for J; bases not matched to a gene: 3. In DNA form, the CDR3 reads TGTGCCAGCTCAAGCGGGACAGGGGATGAGCAGTTCTTC. It codes for CASSSGTGDEQFF.

This clonotype was detected ten times or more. V usage is TRBV9 and J usage is TRBJ1-1; D is ambiguous. Germline V gives CDR1 SGDLS, CDR2 YYNGEE. CDR3 length: 13 amino acids. The germline V and J ends were trimmed by 3 bases and 3 bases, with 9 bases remaining between them. This chain's CDR3 is CASSETAYTEAFF. The CDR3 region has the DNA TGTGCCAGCAGCGAGACGGCCTACACTGAAGCTTTCTTT.

The rearrangement uses TRBV2 and TRBJ2-2; no clear D gene. Looked up from germline, CDR1 is SNHLY and CDR2 is FYNNEI. The germline V and J ends were trimmed by 6 bases and 5 bases, with 16 bases remaining between them. There are 15 residues in the CDR3. The CDR3 here is CASREAPVGTGELFF. In nucleotides, the CDR3 is TGTGCCAGCAGAGAGGCCCCAGTGGGGACCGGGGAGCTGTTTTTT.

This clonotype came up many times. The genes are TRBV6-2 or TRBV6-3 and TRBJ2-6, with a tentative D call TRBD1 (6 bases). Trimming took 6 bases from V and 0 from J, leaving 12 bases between them. Germline lookup yields CDR1 MNHEY and CDR2 SVGEGT. This CDR3 contains 16 residues. CDR3 sequence: CASRTGLVSGANVLTF. The CDR3 bases are TGTGCCAGCAGAACAGGGTTGGTCTCTGGGGCCAACGTCCTGACTTTC.

This rearrangement joins TRBV30 to TRBJ2-5; tentatively, D is TRBD1 or TRBD2 (6 bases each). The germline V gene encodes CDR1 GTSNPN and CDR2 SVGIG (reference sequence). Trimming pared 4 bases from V and 0 bases from J, leaving 9 bases between. This CDR3 is 13 amino acids long. The CDR3 spells CAWNRGHQETQYF. DNA for the CDR3: TGTGCCTGGAATCGGGGGCACCAAGAGACCCAGTACTTC.

This clonotype came up many times. The chain joins TRBV12-3 or TRBV12-4 to TRBJ2-1, with D perhaps matching TRBD2 (6 bases). The CDR3 covers 14 residues. V lost 3 bases and J 9 bases, leaving 15 bases between the germline ends. CDR3 nucleotides: TGTGCCAGCAGTTTCTGGGAGGAGACGGGTGAGCAGTTCTTC. It is translated as CASSFWEETGEQFF.

This clonotype was counted many times. The chain has TRBV28 and TRBJ2-7; D perhaps matches TRBD1 (6 bases). There are 16 residues in the CDR3. Trimming pared 3 bases from V and 3 bases from J, leaving 18 bases between. Germline assignment: CDR1 MDHEN and CDR2 SYDVKM. Here the CDR3 reads CASSFFGQNPFYEQYF. The CDR3 DNA reads as TGTGCCAGCAGTTTTTTCGGACAGAACCCCTTCTACGAGCAGTACTTC.